This TCR beta chain originates from a study of shared clonotypes between healthy human individuals. With respect to this clone: Different DNA sequences within this sample yield the same CDR3.

As handled by the study authors: ImmunoSEQ yielded junction-only sequences lacking quality scores, so filtering differed. TCRdb's table, derived via immunoSEQ multiplex PCR, lists solely in-frame clones and lacks some. V and J calls and clone size are copied from that table; D and trimming were computed from the DNA. Of approximately 2.5 million clones detected, about 92% appear once; the ten largest clones hold 0.14%. The sequenced sample consisted of naive CD4+ T cells sorted from blood. Described subset: CD45RA+ positively selected. The sequence derives from a man between 18 and 29 years old in good health.

CDR3 nucleotides: TGTGCCATCAGTGAGAGTGGGGGCACTAATGAAAAACTGTTTTTT. Its translation is CAISESGGTNEKLFF. The chain employs TRBV10-3 and TRBJ1-4, with a tentative D call TRBD1 (6 bases). Germline assignment: CDR1 ENHRY and CDR2 SYGVKD. With 2 bases removed from V and 2 bases from J, the gap between germline ends came to 9 bases. This CDR3 spans 15 amino acids.